The 25 T cell receptor beta chains below were found in one sample sequenced in a study of chemoradiotherapy in HPV16-positive cancers. Clones were sequenced by immunoSEQ multiplex PCR, and TCRdb holds only the in-frame ones, with some missing. Of approximately 11,000 clones listed, roughly 73% are singletons. Sampling was conducted from a patient who underwent chemoradiotherapy. The receptors stem from a human donor with HPV-associated anogenital cancer.

The chain employs TRBV2 and TRBJ2-5; D is ambiguous. The germline CDR1 and CDR2 sequences are SNHLY and FYNNEI. V lost 6 bases and J 5 bases, leaving 13 bases between the germline ends. This CDR3 spans 13 amino acids. The CDR3, as DNA: TGTGCCAGCAGGGGAAGAATCGGGGAGACCCAGTACTTC. This codes for CASRGRIGETQYF. Based on the CDR3 plus reference TRBV2 and TRBJ2-5, the full variable domain is EPEVTQTPSHQVTQMGQEVILRCVPISNHLYFYWYRQILGQKVEFLVSFYNNEISEKSEIFDDQFSVERPDGSNFTLKIRSTKLEDSAMYFCASRGRIGETQYFGPGTRLLVL.

The rearrangement uses TRBV7-9 and TRBJ2-7, with 7 bases that match TRBD1. This CDR3 is 12 amino acids long. Germline-derived CDR1 and CDR2 are SEHNR and FQNEAQ (reference sequence). J gave up 3 bases and V 5 bases, and 1 base lay outside the gene matches. CDR3 in DNA: TGTGCCAGCAGCCGGACAGGCTACGAGCAGTACTTC. This gives the protein CASSRTGYEQYF.

The J gene is TRBJ2-7, the V gene TRBV7-9, with D unresolved. Germline loops: CDR1 SEHNR, CDR2 FQNEAQ (reference sequence). Trimming shortened V by 4 bases and J by 6 bases, and 16 bases separated the two germline ends. The CDR3 spans 14 residues. The CDR3, as DNA: TGTGCCAGCAGCTCGCGTTTGGGTGCCCGCGAGCAGTACTTC. Protein sequence: CASSSRLGAREQYF.

The chain couples TRBV6-5 to TRBJ1-4; perhaps TRBD1 as D (5 bases). V was clipped by 5 bases and J by 2 bases, with 9 bases between them. The length of the CDR3 is 14 residues. The germline V gene has CDR1 MNHEY and CDR2 SVGAGI. CDR3 bases: TGTGCCAGCAGTCCCCGGGGGACTAATGAAAAACTGTTTTTT. This translates into CASSPRGTNEKLFF.

V is TRBV4-1 and J is TRBJ2-1, with D uncertain. The V gene lost 2 bases and the J gene lost 7 bases, with 6 bases spanning the gap. The CDR3 has 12 amino acids. Germline V gene lookup returns CDR1 MGHRA and CDR2 YSYEKL. DNA for the CDR3: TGCGCCAGCAGCCAAAGCGAGAATGAGCAGTTCTTC. Its protein is CASSQSENEQFF.

This chain uses TRBV10-1 with TRBJ2-5; D unresolved. The ends were cut back, 7 bases at V and 4 bases at J, with 13 bases in the middle. The CDR3 length is 13 residues. The germline V gene encodes CDR1 WNHNN and CDR2 SYGVQD (reference sequence). Here the CDR3 DNA reads TGCGCCAGCACCCCTCTAGGCCGAGAGACCCAGTACTTC. It yields the protein CASTPLGRETQYF.

CDR3 sequence: CASSPPRGASGNTIYF. Written as DNA, the CDR3 is TGTGCCAGTAGTCCCCCGAGGGGTGCCTCTGGAAACACCATATATTTT. The chain couples TRBV19 to TRBJ1-3; D might be TRBD1 (5 bases). V was trimmed by 5 bases and J by 0 bases, leaving 14 bases between them. The CDR3 runs to 16 residues. Germline values: CDR1 LNHDA, CDR2 SQIVND (reference sequence).

There are a few counts of this clone. V gene TRBV5-1 combines with J gene TRBJ2-7; D is possibly TRBD2 (5 bases). Trimming pared 1 base from V and 1 base from J, leaving 9 bases between. The germline V gene encodes CDR1 SGHRS and CDR2 YFSETQ. The CDR3 totals 14 residues. The DNA for the CDR3 is TGCGCCAGCAGCTTGTTAGGAGGATCCTACGAGCAGTACTTC. Its translation is CASSLLGGSYEQYF.

The gene calls are TRBV6-5 and TRBJ1-1; maybe TRBD1 (6 bases). CDR3 length: 15 residues. V dropped 5 bases and J dropped 0 bases, with 13 bases sitting between them. Germline V lookup: CDR1 MNHEY, CDR2 SVGAGI. The CDR3 region has the DNA TGTGCCAGCAGTCTACGGACAGCCATGAACACTGAAGCTTTCTTT. Its protein product is CASSLRTAMNTEAFF.

This clone has only one observation. V usage is TRBV9 and J usage is TRBJ1-2, with D hard to call. Germline V gene sequence: CDR1 SGDLS, CDR2 YYNGEE. The V end was cut by 3 bases, the J end by 2 bases, with 14 bases between. This CDR3 contains 15 residues. The CDR3 spells CASSEAPAGNYGYTF. The CDR3 region has the DNA TGTGCCAGCAGCGAGGCCCCAGCGGGAAACTATGGCTACACCTTC.

A note on this clone: Germline is not matched at one junction end, which may reflect a read error. The J gene is TRBJ1-2, the V gene TRBV5-4, with 11 bases lining up with TRBD1. The CDR3 loop spans 14 amino acids. Germline V gene data show CDR1 as SGHNT and CDR2 as YYREEE (reference sequence). In DNA form, the CDR3 reads TGTGCCAGCAGGGATTGGACAGGGGGCTATGACTACACCTTC. This codes for CASRDWTGGYDYTF.

V is TRBV5-4 and J is TRBJ2-1; 7 bases match TRBD2. J was trimmed by 2 bases and V by 2 bases; bases with no gene match: 7. Germline V gene data show CDR1 as SGHNT and CDR2 as YYREEE (reference sequence). This CDR3 region has 16 residues. The CDR3 is CASSLVAGLPYNEQFF. The CDR3 DNA follows: TGTGCCAGCAGCTTAGTGGCGGGACTACCCTACAATGAGCAGTTCTTC. The entire variable domain, with the rest obtained from reference TRBV5-4 and TRBJ2-1, is as follows: ETGVTQSPTHLIKTRGQQVTLRCSSQSGHNTVSWYQQALGQGPQFIFQYYREEENGRGNFPPRFSGLQFPNYSSELNVNALELDDSALYLCASSLVAGLPYNEQFFGPGTRLTVL.

CDR3 in DNA: TGTGCCAGCAGCGTCTCGGCCGGGGCAGAAGGAAACACCATATATTTT. It specifies CASSVSAGAEGNTIYF. The chain links TRBV9 to TRBJ1-3, with D perhaps matching TRBD1 (5 bases). V was trimmed by 2 bases and J by 4 bases, leaving 16 bases between them. The CDR3 is 16 amino acids. The germline V gene encodes CDR1 SGDLS and CDR2 YYNGEE. Full variable domain (rest looked up from reference TRBV9 and TRBJ1-3): DSGVTQTPKHLITATGQRVTLRCSPRSGDLSVYWYQQSLDQGLQFLIQYYNGEERAKGNILERFSAQQFPDLHSELNLSSLELGDSALYFCASSVSAGAEGNTIYFGEGSWLTVV.

The chain uses TRBV10-2 and TRBJ1-1; D possibly corresponds to TRBD1 (6 bases). V lost 0 bases and J 5 bases, leaving 13 bases between the germline ends. The germline gives CDR1 WSHSY, CDR2 SAAADI. The CDR3 runs to 15 residues. The CDR3 region is CASSESRGAITEAFF. The CDR3 nucleotides read TGCGCCAGCAGTGAGTCCAGGGGTGCAATAACTGAAGCTTTCTTT.

This chain uses TRBV28 with TRBJ2-1, with 11 bases identical to TRBD2. V was pared by 3 bases and J by 5 bases, with 0 bases of the junction left unmatched. The germline CDR1 and CDR2 sequences are MDHEN and SYDVKM. The CDR3 length is 14 residues. CDR3 loop: CASSLGLADNEQFF. For the CDR3, the DNA is TGTGCCAGCAGTTTGGGACTAGCGGACAATGAGCAGTTCTTC.

V usage is TRBV7-7 and J usage is TRBJ2-3, with D possibly TRBD1 on 5 matching bases. From germline, CDR1 is SSHAT and CDR2 FNYEAQ (reference sequence). There are 17 residues in the CDR3. V was clipped by 5 bases and J by 6 bases, with 24 bases between them. The CDR3 spells CASSLVSSRQGYDTQYF. The CDR3 coding sequence is TGTGCCAGCAGCCTCGTATCTTCGCGTCAGGGCTACGATACGCAGTATTTT.

The V call is TRBV2, the J call TRBJ1-2; D gene ambiguous. V shed 0 bases and J shed 5 bases, with 7 bases lying between them. Germline CDR1 and CDR2: SNHLY and FYNNEI. This CDR3 contains 13 residues. The CDR3 is CASSEAREYGYTF. As DNA, the CDR3 is TGTGCCAGCAGTGAAGCACGCGAGTATGGCTACACCTTC.

The CDR3 spells CASSLGARGSAYEQYF. In nucleotides, the CDR3 is TGTGCCAGCAGCTTAGGGGCAAGGGGGTCAGCCTACGAGCAGTACTTC. The gene calls are TRBV7-3 and TRBJ2-7; D might be TRBD1 (6 bases). The CDR3 spans 16 residues. CDR1 and CDR2 from the germline V gene are SGHTA and FQGTGA. V lost 2 bases and J lost 2, with 16 bases in between.

This clone appeared once. The V and J genes are TRBV11-2 and TRBJ2-1; possibly TRBD2 for D (6 bases). The CDR3 extends over 15 amino acids. The ends were cut back, 5 bases at V and 8 bases at J, with 19 bases in the middle. Germline CDR1 reads SGHAT; CDR2 reads FQNNGV. CDR3 coding DNA: TGTGCCAGCAGCGCCCGTGGTGCGGGGTTCGATGAGCAGTTCTTC. It yields the protein CASSARGAGFDEQFF.

The J gene is TRBJ2-3, the V gene TRBV5-1; D is perhaps TRBD2 (5 bases). This CDR3 has 14 amino acids. Trimming removed 0 bases at V and 2 bases at J, with 7 bases between. The germline CDR1 and CDR2 sequences are SGHRS and YFSETQ. The CDR3 bases are TGCGCCAGCAGCTTGGGAGCGGCCACAGATACGCAGTATTTT. Translation: CASSLGAATDTQYF.

The genes are TRBV5-1 and TRBJ2-5; 7 positions match TRBD1. Germline V gene data show CDR1 as SGHRS and CDR2 as YFSETQ. CDR3 length: 14 amino acids. The trim removed 6 bases at V and 0 bases at J, leaving 5 bases unmatched. The CDR3 sequence: CASTVRGYQETQYF. As DNA, the CDR3 is TGCGCCAGCACCGTCAGGGGGTACCAAGAGACCCAGTACTTC.

The chain couples TRBV2 to TRBJ1-6, with D possibly matching TRBD1 (5 bases). The CDR3 consists of 11 residues. Deletions cut 4 bases from V and 11 bases from J, with 6 bases between. CDR1 SNHLY and CDR2 FYNNEI come from the germline V gene. CDR3 DNA sequence: TGTGCCAGCAGTGTGGGGGCACCCCTCCACTTT. This translates into CASSVGAPLHF.

V is TRBV19 and J is TRBJ1-2, with a weak D call TRBD1 (6 bases). CDR3 length: 15 amino acids. Trimming removed 5 bases at V and 4 bases at J, with 17 bases between. Germline loops: CDR1 LNHDA, CDR2 SQIVND (reference sequence). This CDR3 is CASSGSDSAGYGYTF. In DNA form, the CDR3 reads TGTGCCAGTAGTGGATCGGACAGTGCGGGCTATGGCTACACCTTC.

This clone was detected only once. This rearrangement joins TRBV5-1 to TRBJ2-1; 8 bases fit TRBD2. The CDR3 covers 14 residues. Trimming cost V 4 bases and J 8 bases; bases outside gene matches: 8. CDR1 and CDR2 from the germline V gene are SGHRS and YFSETQ. Written as DNA, the CDR3 is TGCGCCAGCAGCCCCCCTGCGGGGGGCGATGAGCAGTTCTTC. This gives the protein CASSPPAGGDEQFF.

CDR3 sequence (DNA): TGTGCCAGCAGTTTAGCTGGCTTCCGCAATCAGCCCCAGCATTTT. This gives the protein CASSLAGFRNQPQHF. The chain uses TRBV28 and TRBJ1-5, with D hard to call. V was shortened by 2 bases and J by 2 bases, with 10 bases between the two germline ends. Germline V gene lookup returns CDR1 MDHEN and CDR2 SYDVKM. There are 15 residues in the CDR3.